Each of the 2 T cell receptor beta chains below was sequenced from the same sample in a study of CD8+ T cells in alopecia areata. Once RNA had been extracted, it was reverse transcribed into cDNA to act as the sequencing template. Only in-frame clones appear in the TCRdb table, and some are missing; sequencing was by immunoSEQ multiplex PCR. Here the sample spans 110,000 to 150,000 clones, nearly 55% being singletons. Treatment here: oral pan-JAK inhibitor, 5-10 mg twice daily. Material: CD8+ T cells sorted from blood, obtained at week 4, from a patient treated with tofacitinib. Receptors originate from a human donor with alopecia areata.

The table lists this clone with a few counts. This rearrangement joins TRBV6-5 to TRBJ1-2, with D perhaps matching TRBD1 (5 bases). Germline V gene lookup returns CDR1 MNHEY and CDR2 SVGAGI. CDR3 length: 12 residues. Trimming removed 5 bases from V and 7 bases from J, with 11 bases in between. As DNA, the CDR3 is TGTGCCAGCAGTGCGTGGGGGAGTGGCTACACCTTC. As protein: CASSAWGSGYTF.

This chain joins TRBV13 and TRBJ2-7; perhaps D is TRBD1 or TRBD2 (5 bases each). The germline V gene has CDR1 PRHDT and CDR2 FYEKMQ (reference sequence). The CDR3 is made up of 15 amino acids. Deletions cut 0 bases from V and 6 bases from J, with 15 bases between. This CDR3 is CASSLGRDPRGEQYF. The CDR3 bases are TGTGCCAGCAGCTTAGGCCGGGACCCTAGAGGCGAGCAGTACTTC.